This T cell receptor beta chain was obtained from a study of blood T cell repertoires in COVID-19. In the study's own analysis: Estimation of nucleated cell counts relied on the amplification of reference gene primers. Method: immunoSEQ multiplex PCR; TCRdb's copy keeps in-frame clones and lacks some. V and J calls and clone size are given by that table; D and trimming were obtained from the DNA. The sample has 90,000 to 150,000 clones; roughly 84% are singletons. This CDR3 has 14 amino acids. The V end lost 6 bases, the J end lost 0 bases, and 8 bases lay between the germline ends. Looked up from germline, CDR1 is SGHTA and CDR2 is FQGNSA.

The chain links TRBV7-2 to TRBJ1-4; possible D gene TRBD1, 5 bases. Sample: peripheral blood. The receptor was isolated from a man in his fifties or sixties with acute or convalescent COVID-19. CDR3 amino acids: CASRFRATNEKLFF. The CDR3 bases are TGTGCCAGCAGATTCAGGGCAACTAATGAAAAACTGTTTTTT.